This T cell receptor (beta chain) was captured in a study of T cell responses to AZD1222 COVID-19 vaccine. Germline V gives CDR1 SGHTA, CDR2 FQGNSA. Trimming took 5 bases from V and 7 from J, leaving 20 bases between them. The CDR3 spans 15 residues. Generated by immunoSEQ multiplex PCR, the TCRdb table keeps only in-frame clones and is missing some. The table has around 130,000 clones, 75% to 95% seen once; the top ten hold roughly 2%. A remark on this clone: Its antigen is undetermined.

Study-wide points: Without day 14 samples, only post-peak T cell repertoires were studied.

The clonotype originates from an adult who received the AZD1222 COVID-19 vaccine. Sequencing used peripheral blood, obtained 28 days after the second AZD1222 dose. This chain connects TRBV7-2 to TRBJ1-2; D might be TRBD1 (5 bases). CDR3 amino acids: CASSPDSSSMGGYTF. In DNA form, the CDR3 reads TGTGCCAGCAGCCCAGACAGCTCCAGTATGGGTGGCTACACCTTC.